This TCR beta chain came from a study of T-cell reconstitution after alpha-beta-depleted transplantation in children (dated by TCRdb to about 2016). Regarding the complete study: T-cell immune reconstitution after TCRalphabeta/CD19-depleted allogeneic hematopoietic cell transplantation in children was quantitatively tracked in the study by means of TCR repertoire profiling.

To prepare the library, PCR was applied. The data were produced on an Illumina HiSeq 2500. Molecular barcoding was employed in the preparation of TCR libraries, with unique molecular identifiers being used to normalize TCRbeta repertoire quantification. TCRdb reprocessed the public reads (quality trimming at Q25 with fastp, clone calling with MiXCR) and kept in-frame beta chains. Identical CDR3 protein sequences are pooled into one entry, listed with their most common genes and DNA. For this sample the table gives some 340,000 distinct CDR3 sequences, of which 10% were detected only once. 2% to 2.5% of the sample comes from the top ten. Trimming removed 0 bases from V and 5 bases from J, leaving 8 bases between the germline ends. The CDR3 covers 13 residues, taking in both the cysteine and the phenylalanine. The only DNA kept is the CDR3, 39 bases in frame from the first base. Sequences SGDLS (CDR1) and YYNGEE (CDR2) are obtained from the germline V gene.

There are a few counts of this clonotype. Its recognized antigen is unknown. Base-call qualities are not available, and no considerably larger clone is one nucleotide away. The sequence derives from a human donor who donated a stem cell graft to a child with acute lymphoblastic leukemia. The V and J genes are TRBV9 and TRBJ1-1; no D gene call is confident. The sequenced sample was PBMCs from the stem cell graft donor, obtained from the stem cell graft. CDR3 protein: CASSVGGSTEAFF. The nucleotides read TGTGCCAGCAGCGTAGGAGGTAGTACTGAAGCTTTCTTT.